This TCR beta chain appears in the sequencing data of a study of PD-L1 blockade in urothelial cancer. Overall study context: Blood analyses occurred 3 weeks (second dose) and 6 weeks post treatment start. Typically, measured as a median, blood samples had 141,255 T cells.

This clone has only one observation. Its specificity is not known. Using immunoSEQ multiplex PCR, the repertoire was profiled, and TCRdb retains in-frame clones only, with some absent. The table shows about 38,000 clones, with 80% to 90% occurring only once. The time point here: peripheral blood 6 weeks after treatment start. The study, taken as a whole, reports: Below-median pretreatment blood TCR clonality predicted better survival.

CDR3 size: 14 residues. Germline lookup yields CDR1 SGHRS and CDR2 YFSETQ. After removal of 7 bases from V and 8 bases from J, the junction contained 4 bases not matched to a gene. The chain combines TRBV5-1 with TRBJ2-4; 15 bases map to TRBD2. The specimen was PBMCs, collected around atezolizumab (anti-PD-L1) treatment. The clonotype comes from a man in his 60s with urothelial cancer. The CDR3 coding sequence is TGCGCCAGCGGACTAGCGGGAGGGGGTGACATTCAGTACTTC. Amino acid sequence: CASGLAGGGDIQYF.